One sample yielded the 5 T cell receptor beta chains listed below, sequenced in a study of CXCR3-negative and CXCR3-positive naive CD8 T cells. It was by 5' RACE with UMI labels that the TRB cDNA libraries were prepared. TCRdb reprocessed the 5' RACE reads; each CDR3 protein has one entry and no DNA is given. Recorded for this sample: 25,000 to 35,000 distinct CDR3 sequences. What was sequenced was memory CD8+ T cells from blood. The receptors were sampled from a human donor in good health. Some clones in this sample may be carry-over from other donors' samples.

The V gene is TRBV6-1, the J gene TRBJ2-7. The germline V gene encodes CDR1 MNHNS and CDR2 SASEGT. CDR3 size: 13 residues. CDR3 region: CASSALASYEQYF.

This chain joins TRBV12-3 or TRBV12-4 and TRBJ2-1; the D call of TRBD2 rests on TCRdb alone, since no DNA is present to check it. CDR3 length: 15 amino acids. CDR3 sequence: CASSRLANSYNEQFF.

The chain is built from TRBV7-2 and TRBJ2-7; the TCRdb call, TRBD1, lacks DNA for checking. The CDR3 covers 14 residues. CDR1 and CDR2 (germline): SGHTA, FQGNSA. The chain's CDR3 is CASSPGTGVGEQYF.

The chain employs TRBV29-1 and TRBJ2-2; TCRdb proposes TRBD1, but this gene call is untestable without DNA. CDR1 is SQVTM, CDR2 ANQGSEA, per germline. The length of the CDR3 is 17 residues. The CDR3 sequence: CSVEIVVGGSDTGELFF.

This chain links TRBV3-1 with TRBJ2-1; checking the TCRdb D call of TRBD1 is not possible without DNA. This CDR3 contains 15 residues. CDR1 is LGHDT, CDR2 YNNKEL, per germline (reference sequence). CDR3 residues: CASSPMRTGGNEQFF.